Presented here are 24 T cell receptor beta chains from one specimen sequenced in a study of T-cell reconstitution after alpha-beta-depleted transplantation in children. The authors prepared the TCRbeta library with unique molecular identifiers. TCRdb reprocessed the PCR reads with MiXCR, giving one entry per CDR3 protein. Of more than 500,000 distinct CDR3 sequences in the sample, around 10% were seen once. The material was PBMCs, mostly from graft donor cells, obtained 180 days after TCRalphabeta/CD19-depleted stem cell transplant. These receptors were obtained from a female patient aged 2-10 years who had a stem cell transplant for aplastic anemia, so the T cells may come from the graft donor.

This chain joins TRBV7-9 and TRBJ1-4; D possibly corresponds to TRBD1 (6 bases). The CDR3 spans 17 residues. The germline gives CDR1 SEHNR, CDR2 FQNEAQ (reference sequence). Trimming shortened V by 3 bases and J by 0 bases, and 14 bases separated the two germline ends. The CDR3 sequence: CASSFAGGPATNEKLFF. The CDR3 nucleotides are TGTGCCAGCAGCTTCGCGGGGGGGCCCGCAACTAATGAAAAACTGTTTTTT.

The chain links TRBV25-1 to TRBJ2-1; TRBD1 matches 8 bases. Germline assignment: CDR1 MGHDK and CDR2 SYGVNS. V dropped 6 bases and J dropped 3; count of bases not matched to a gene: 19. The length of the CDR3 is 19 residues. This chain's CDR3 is CASSHYPQPGQVNYNEQFF. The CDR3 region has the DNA TGTGCCAGCAGCCATTACCCCCAGCCGGGACAGGTAAACTACAATGAGCAGTTCTTC.

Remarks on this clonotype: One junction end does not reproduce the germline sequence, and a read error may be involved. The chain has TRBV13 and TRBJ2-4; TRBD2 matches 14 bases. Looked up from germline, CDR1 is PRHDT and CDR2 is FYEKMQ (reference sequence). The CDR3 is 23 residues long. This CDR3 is CASTLYGLAGGHPTVRAKNIQYF. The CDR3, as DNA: TGTGCCAGCACCTTATACGGACTAGCGGGAGGTCATCCGACCGTTCGGGCCAAAAACATTCAGTACTTC.

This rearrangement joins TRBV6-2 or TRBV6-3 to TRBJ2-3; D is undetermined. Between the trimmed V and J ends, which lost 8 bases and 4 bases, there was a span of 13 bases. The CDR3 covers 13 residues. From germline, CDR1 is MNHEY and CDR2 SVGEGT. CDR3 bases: TGTGCCAGCCATCTTTCTAGGGCAGATACGCAGTATTTT. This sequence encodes CASHLSRADTQYF.

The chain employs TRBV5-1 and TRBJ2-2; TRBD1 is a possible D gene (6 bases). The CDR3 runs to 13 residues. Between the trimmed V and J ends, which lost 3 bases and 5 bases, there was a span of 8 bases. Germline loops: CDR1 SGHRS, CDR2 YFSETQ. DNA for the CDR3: TGCGCCAGCAGCTACGACAGGACCGGGGAGCTGTTTTTT. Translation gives CASSYDRTGELFF.

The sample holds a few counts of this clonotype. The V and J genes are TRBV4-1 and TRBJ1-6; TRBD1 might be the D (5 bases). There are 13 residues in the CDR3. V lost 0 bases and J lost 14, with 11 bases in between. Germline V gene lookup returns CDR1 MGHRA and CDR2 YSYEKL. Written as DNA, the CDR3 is TGCGCCAGCAGCCAAGAAGGGGTCCTTGCCCTCCACTTT. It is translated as CASSQEGVLALHF.

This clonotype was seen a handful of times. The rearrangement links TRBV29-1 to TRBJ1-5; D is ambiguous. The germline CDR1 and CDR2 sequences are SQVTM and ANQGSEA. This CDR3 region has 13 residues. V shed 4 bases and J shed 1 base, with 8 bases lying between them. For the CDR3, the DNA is TGCAGCGTTGGGCCGGGAAGCAATCAGCCCCAGCATTTT. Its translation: CSVGPGSNQPQHF.

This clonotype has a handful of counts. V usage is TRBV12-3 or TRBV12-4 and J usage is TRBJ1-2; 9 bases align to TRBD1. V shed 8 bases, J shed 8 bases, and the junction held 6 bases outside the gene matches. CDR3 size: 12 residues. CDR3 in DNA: TGTGCCAGCGGCCGGGACAGGGACGGCTACACCTTC. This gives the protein CASGRDRDGYTF.

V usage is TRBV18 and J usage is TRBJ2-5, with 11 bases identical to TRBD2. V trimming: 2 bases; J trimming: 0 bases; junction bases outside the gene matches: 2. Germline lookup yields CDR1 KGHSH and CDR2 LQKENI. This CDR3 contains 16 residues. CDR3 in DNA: TGTGCCAGCTCACCAAGACTAGCGGGGTACCAAGAGACCCAGTACTTC. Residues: CASSPRLAGYQETQYF.

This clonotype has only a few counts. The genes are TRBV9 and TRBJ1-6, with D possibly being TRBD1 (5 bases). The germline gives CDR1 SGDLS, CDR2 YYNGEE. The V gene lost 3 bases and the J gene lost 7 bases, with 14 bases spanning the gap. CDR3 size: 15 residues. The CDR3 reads CASSAGGRSNSPLHF. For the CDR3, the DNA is TGTGCCAGCAGCGCGGGGGGACGGTCCAATTCACCCCTCCACTTT.

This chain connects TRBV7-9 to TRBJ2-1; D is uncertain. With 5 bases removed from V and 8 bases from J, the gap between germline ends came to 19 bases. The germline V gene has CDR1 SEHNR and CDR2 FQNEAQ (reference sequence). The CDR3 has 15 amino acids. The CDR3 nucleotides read TGTGCCAGCAGCCCACGGATGTCTCTCGGCGATGAGCAGTTCTTC. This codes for CASSPRMSLGDEQFF.

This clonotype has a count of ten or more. The CDR3 loop reads CSVDTGSSGNTIYF. The CDR3 DNA sequence: TGCAGCGTTGATACAGGGTCCTCTGGAAACACCATATATTTT. The chain carries TRBV29-1 and TRBJ1-3, with a tentative D call TRBD1 (6 bases). From germline, CDR1 is SQVTM and CDR2 ANQGSEA. The ends were cut back, 3 bases at V and 0 bases at J, with 9 bases in the middle. This CDR3 region has 14 residues.

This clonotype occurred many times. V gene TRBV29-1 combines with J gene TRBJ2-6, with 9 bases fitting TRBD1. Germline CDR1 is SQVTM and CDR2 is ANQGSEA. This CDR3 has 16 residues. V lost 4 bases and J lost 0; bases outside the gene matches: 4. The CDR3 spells CSVGTGARSGANVLTF. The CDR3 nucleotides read TGCAGCGTTGGGACAGGGGCCCGCTCTGGGGCCAACGTCCTGACTTTC.

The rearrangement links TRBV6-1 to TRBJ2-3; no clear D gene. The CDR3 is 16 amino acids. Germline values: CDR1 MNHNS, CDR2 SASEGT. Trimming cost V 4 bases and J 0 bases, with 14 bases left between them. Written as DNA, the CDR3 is TGTGCCAGCAGTGGTATACAGTCCCCTAGCACAGATACGCAGTATTTT. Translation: CASSGIQSPSTDTQYF.

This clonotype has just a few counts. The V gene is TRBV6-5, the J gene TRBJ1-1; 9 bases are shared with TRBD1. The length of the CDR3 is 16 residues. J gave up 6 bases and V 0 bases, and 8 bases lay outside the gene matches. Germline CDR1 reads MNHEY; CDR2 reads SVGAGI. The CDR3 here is CASSYSGGTGWAEAFF. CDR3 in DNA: TGTGCCAGCAGTTACTCGGGAGGGACAGGGTGGGCTGAAGCTTTCTTT.

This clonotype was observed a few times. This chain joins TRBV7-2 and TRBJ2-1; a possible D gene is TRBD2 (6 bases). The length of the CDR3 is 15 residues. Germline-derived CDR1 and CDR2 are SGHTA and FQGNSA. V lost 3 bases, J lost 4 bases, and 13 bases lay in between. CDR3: CASSLRQEGYNEQFF. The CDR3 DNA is TGTGCCAGCAGCTTGAGGCAGGAGGGTTACAATGAGCAGTTCTTC.

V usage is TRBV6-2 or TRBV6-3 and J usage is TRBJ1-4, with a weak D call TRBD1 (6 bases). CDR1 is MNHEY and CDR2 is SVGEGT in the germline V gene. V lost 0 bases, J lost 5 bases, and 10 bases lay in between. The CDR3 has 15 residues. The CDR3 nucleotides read TGTGCCAGCAGTTACTCGGACAGCTACAATGAAAAACTGTTTTTT. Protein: CASSYSDSYNEKLFF.

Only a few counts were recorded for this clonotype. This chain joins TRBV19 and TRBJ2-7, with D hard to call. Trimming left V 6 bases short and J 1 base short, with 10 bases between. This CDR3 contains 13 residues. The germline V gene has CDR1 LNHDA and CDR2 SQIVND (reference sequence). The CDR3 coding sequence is TGTGCCAGTAGCATTACACGATCCTACGAGCAGTACTTC. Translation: CASSITRSYEQYF.

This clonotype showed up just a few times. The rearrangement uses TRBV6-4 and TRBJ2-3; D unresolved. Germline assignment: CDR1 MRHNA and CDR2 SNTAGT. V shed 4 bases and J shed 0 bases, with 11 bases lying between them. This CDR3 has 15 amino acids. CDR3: CASSATLTSTDTQYF. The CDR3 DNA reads TGTGCCAGCAGTGCTACTTTAACTAGCACAGATACGCAGTATTTT.

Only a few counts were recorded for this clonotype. This chain's CDR3 is CASSTPGTGGNTIYF. The DNA of the CDR3 is TGTGCCAGCAGTACTCCCGGGACAGGAGGAAACACCATATATTTT. The chain joins TRBV6-5 to TRBJ1-3, with TRBD1 matching 8 bases. Trimming cost V 5 bases and J 4 bases; bases outside gene matches: 7. The CDR3 loop spans 15 amino acids. CDR1 MNHEY and CDR2 SVGAGI come from the germline V gene.

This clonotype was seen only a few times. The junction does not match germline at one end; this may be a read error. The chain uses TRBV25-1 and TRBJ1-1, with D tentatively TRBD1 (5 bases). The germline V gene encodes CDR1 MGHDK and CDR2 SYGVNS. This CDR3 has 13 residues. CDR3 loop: CASRLGGEMKRIF. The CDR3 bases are TGTGCCAGCAGGCTCGGGGGGGAGATGAAGAGGATCTTT.

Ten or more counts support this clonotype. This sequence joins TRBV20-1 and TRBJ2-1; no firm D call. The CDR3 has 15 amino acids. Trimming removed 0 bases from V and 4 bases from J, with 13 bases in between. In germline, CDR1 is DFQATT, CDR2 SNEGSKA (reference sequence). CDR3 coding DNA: TGCAGTGCTAGAGAGCCGGGCAGTCTTTACAATGAGCAGTTCTTC. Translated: CSAREPGSLYNEQFF.

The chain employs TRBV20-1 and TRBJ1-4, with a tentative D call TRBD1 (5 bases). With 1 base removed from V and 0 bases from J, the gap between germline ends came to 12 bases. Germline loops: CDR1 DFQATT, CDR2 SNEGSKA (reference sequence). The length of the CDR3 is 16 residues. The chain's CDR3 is CSARGRRGATNEKLFF. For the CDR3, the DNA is TGCAGTGCTAGAGGTCGACGGGGGGCAACTAATGAAAAACTGTTTTTT.

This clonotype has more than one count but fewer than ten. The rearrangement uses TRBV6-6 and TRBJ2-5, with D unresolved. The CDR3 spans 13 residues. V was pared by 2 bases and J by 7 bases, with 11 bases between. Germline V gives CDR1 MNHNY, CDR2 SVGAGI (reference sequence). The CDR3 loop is CASSYGVVGTQYF. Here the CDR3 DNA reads TGTGCCAGCAGTTACGGTGTCGTTGGGACCCAGTACTTC.